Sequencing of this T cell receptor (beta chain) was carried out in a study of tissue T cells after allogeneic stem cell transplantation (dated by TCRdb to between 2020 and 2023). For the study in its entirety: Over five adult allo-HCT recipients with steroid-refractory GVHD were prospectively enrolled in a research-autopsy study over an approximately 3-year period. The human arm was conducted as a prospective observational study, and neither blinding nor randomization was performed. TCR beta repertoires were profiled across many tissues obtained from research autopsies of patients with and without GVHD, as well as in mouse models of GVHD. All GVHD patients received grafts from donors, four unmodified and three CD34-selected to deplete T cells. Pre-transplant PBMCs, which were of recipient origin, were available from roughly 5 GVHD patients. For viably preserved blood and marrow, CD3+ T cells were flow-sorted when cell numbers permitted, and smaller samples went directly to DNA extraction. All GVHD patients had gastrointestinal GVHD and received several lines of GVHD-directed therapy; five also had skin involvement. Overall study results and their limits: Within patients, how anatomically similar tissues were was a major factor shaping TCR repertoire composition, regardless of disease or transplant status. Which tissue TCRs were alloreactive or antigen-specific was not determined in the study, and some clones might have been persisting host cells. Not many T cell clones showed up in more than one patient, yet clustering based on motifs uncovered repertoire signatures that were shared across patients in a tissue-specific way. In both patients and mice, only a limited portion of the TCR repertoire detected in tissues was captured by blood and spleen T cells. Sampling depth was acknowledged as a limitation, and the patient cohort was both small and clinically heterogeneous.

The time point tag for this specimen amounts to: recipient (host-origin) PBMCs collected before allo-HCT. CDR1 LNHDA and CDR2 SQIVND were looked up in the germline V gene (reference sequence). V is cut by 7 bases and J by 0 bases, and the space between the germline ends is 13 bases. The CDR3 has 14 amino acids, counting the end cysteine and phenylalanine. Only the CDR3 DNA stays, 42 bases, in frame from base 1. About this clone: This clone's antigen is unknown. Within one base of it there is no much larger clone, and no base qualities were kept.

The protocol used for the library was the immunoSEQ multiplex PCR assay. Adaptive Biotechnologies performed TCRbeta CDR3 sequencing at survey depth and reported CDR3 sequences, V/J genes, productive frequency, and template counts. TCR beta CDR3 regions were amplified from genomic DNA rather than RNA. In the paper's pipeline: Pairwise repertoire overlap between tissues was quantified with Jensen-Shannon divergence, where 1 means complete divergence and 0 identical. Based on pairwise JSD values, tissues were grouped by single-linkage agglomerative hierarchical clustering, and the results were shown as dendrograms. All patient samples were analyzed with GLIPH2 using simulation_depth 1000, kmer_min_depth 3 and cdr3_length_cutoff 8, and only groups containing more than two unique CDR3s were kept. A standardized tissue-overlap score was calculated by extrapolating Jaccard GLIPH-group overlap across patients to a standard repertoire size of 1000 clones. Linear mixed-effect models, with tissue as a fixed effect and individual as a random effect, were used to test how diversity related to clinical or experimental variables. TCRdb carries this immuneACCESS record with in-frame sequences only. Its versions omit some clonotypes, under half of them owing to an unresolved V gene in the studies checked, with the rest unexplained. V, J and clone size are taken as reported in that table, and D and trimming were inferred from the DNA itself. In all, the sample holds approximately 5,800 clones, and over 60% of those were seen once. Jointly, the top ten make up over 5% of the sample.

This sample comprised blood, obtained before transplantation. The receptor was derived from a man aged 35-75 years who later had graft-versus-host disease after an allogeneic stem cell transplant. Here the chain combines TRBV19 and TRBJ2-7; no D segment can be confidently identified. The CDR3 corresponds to CASKARRSSYEQYF. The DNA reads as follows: TGTGCCAGTAAGGCCCGAAGAAGCTCCTACGAGCAGTACTTC.